These 17 T cell receptor beta chains were sequenced from one sample in a study of radiotherapy plus CTLA-4 blockade in lung cancer. Sequencing was performed with immunoSEQ multiplex PCR; in TCRdb, only in-frame clones are kept and a portion is missing. Found here are 60,000 to 85,000 clones, 85% to 90% of them singletons; the top ten hold over 0.85%. The specimen was peripheral blood, collected from a patient treated with radiotherapy plus ipilimumab. The receptor source for this set is a human donor with non-small cell lung cancer who had stable disease on radiotherapy plus ipilimumab.

The V and J genes are TRBV28 and TRBJ1-5, with a possible D match to TRBD1 (5 bases). Germline values: CDR1 MDHEN, CDR2 SYDVKM. V shed 9 bases and J shed 4 bases, with 16 bases lying between them. The CDR3 has 14 amino acids. CDR3 sequence: CASLVPGGNQPQHF. CDR3 in DNA: TGTGCCAGTCTGGTCCCGGGGGGTAATCAGCCCCAGCATTTT.

The chain carries TRBV10-3 and TRBJ1-4; D remains ambiguous. The CDR3 loop spans 15 amino acids. V lost 3 bases and J 7 bases, leaving 15 bases between the germline ends. CDR1 ENHRY and CDR2 SYGVKD come from the germline V gene. CDR3 loop: CAISDPQREPEKLFF. CDR3 in DNA: TGTGCCATCAGTGACCCACAGCGGGAGCCTGAAAAACTGTTTTTT.

The chain uses TRBV6-5 and TRBJ1-1; D not certain. This CDR3 is built from 11 residues. V lost 5 bases to trimming and J lost 4 bases, with 5 bases between them. Germline CDR1 reads MNHEY; CDR2 reads SVGAGI. CDR3 sequence reads: CASSAGTEAFF. The CDR3 coding sequence is TGTGCCAGCAGTGCCGGCACTGAAGCTTTCTTT.

This CDR3 is CASSLGLEGTEAFF. For the CDR3, the DNA is TGTGCCAGCAGTCTGGGTCTTGAGGGCACTGAAGCTTTCTTT. This rearrangement joins TRBV28 to TRBJ1-1; no definite D call. The CDR3 is 14 residues long. Trimming stripped 5 bases from V and 4 bases from J, with 14 bases between. In germline, CDR1 is MDHEN, CDR2 SYDVKM.

The chain recombines TRBV5-5 with TRBJ2-2; unclear D gene. Germline loops: CDR1 SGHKS, CDR2 YYEKEE (reference sequence). The CDR3 loop spans 13 amino acids. Trimming took off 6 bases at V and 6 bases at J, with 12 bases between the two ends. CDR3 in amino acids: CASIRTQAGELFF. For the CDR3, the DNA is TGTGCCAGCATCCGTACCCAGGCCGGGGAGCTGTTTTTT. Full variable domain (remainder filled in from reference TRBV5-5 and TRBJ2-2): DAGVTQSPTHLIKTRGQQVTLRCSPISGHKSVSWYQQVLGQGPQFIFQYYEKEERGRGNFPDRFSARQFPNYSSELNVNALLLGDSALYLCASIRTQAGELFFGEGSRLTVL.

The J gene is TRBJ2-3, the V gene TRBV6-1, with D unresolved. The CDR3 is made up of 12 amino acids. The germline V and J ends were trimmed by 7 bases and 4 bases, with 9 bases remaining between them. Germline V gives CDR1 MNHNS, CDR2 SASEGT. For the CDR3, the DNA is TGTGCCAGCAAAGGCGGCCCAGATACGCAGTATTTT. This translates into CASKGGPDTQYF.

CDR3 bases: TGCGCCAGCAGTCAATCAAAAGGACTAGCGGGGGTCGGGGGTGAGCAGTTCTTC. This encodes CASSQSKGLAGVGGEQFF. The chain has TRBV23-1 and TRBJ2-1, with 13 bases lining up with TRBD2. TRBV23-1 is given ORF status, its function remaining uncertain. After removal of 0 bases from V and 9 bases from J, the junction contained 11 bases not matched to a gene. The CDR3 has 18 residues.

This chain joins TRBV7-3 and TRBJ1-6, with D possibly matching TRBD1 (5 bases). The germline gives CDR1 SGHTA, CDR2 FQGTGA. V lost 5 bases and J 4 bases, leaving 12 bases between the germline ends. CDR3 length equals 15 residues. CDR3 in amino acids: CASSPGTAYNSPLHF. CDR3 nucleotides: TGTGCCAGCAGCCCGGGGACTGCGTATAATTCACCCCTCCACTTT.

The chain employs TRBV28 and TRBJ1-2, with D unresolved. Germline V gives CDR1 MDHEN, CDR2 SYDVKM. Trimming took 6 bases from V and 2 from J, leaving 7 bases between them. This CDR3 has 12 amino acids. The CDR3 reads CASSLRNYGYTF. Here the CDR3 DNA reads TGTGCCAGCAGCCTCCGAAACTATGGCTACACCTTC.

The rearrangement uses TRBV11-1 and TRBJ1-2, with D unclear. CDR1 is SGHAT and CDR2 is FQDESV in the germline V gene (reference sequence). The CDR3 is made up of 12 amino acids. V was cut by 4 bases and J by 2 bases, with 5 bases left in between. CDR3: CASSSSNYGYTF. CDR3 sequence (DNA): TGTGCCAGCAGCTCCTCGAACTATGGCTACACCTTC. Supplemented by reference TRBV11-1 and TRBJ1-2, the full variable domain reads EAEVAQSPRYKITEKSQAVAFWCDPISGHATLYWYRQILGQGPELLVQFQDESVVDDSQLPKDRFSAERLKGVDSTLKIQPAELGDSAMYLCASSSSNYGYTFGSGTRLTVV.

The rearrangement joins TRBV2 to TRBJ2-2; D not resolved. Trimming took off 7 bases at V and 5 bases at J, with 11 bases between the two ends. This CDR3 is 13 amino acids long. Germline lookup yields CDR1 SNHLY and CDR2 FYNNEI. The CDR3 is CASKREQTGELFF. CDR3 DNA: TGTGCCAGCAAGCGTGAACAGACCGGGGAGCTGTTTTTT.

The rearrangement links TRBV29-1 to TRBJ2-2; weak D call: TRBD1 (6 bases). CDR3 length equals 15 residues. V lost 7 bases to trimming and J lost 4 bases, with 19 bases between them. Germline CDR1 reads SQVTM; CDR2 reads ANQGSEA. The chain's CDR3 is CSALRGSLSTGELFF. For the CDR3, the DNA is TGCAGCGCTTTAAGGGGGAGTTTGAGCACCGGGGAGCTGTTTTTT.

The chain combines TRBV28 with TRBJ2-7; tentative D call: TRBD2 (6 bases). Germline-derived CDR1 and CDR2 are MDHEN and SYDVKM. The CDR3 loop spans 15 amino acids. Trimming stripped 3 bases from V and 3 bases from J, with 15 bases between. CDR3 coding DNA: TGTGCCAGCAGTTTCACCCGGGGGACCATCTACGAGCAGTACTTC. It yields the protein CASSFTRGTIYEQYF.

This sequence joins TRBV14 and TRBJ1-1, with a possible D match to TRBD1 (6 bases). V lost 0 bases and J lost 3, with 17 bases in between. The CDR3 runs to 17 residues. The germline gives CDR1 SGHDN, CDR2 FVKESK. CDR3 sequence (DNA): TGTGCCAGCAGCCAAGATCCAAGGAGGGGGGCAGACACTGAAGCTTTCTTT. Translation: CASSQDPRRGADTEAFF.

The V and J genes are TRBV4-2 and TRBJ1-1; D unclear. V lost 4 bases and J 1 base, leaving 16 bases between the germline ends. The germline V gene encodes CDR1 LGHNA and CDR2 YNFKEQ. The CDR3 covers 16 residues. Here the CDR3 reads CASSLPLFPANTEAFF. In DNA form, the CDR3 reads TGTGCCAGCAGCCTCCCCCTCTTTCCAGCGAACACTGAAGCTTTCTTT.

This chain connects TRBV28 to TRBJ2-3; 8 nucleotides match TRBD1. The V gene's germline CDR1 is MDHEN and CDR2 SYDVKM. Unmatched junction bases numbered 8, after V lost 6 bases and J lost 6 bases. The CDR3 is 14 residues long. CDR3 DNA sequence: TGTGCCAGCAGACCCTGGACAGGGACCGATACGCAGTATTTT. This sequence encodes CASRPWTGTDTQYF. The whole variable domain, filled in from reference TRBV28 and TRBJ2-3, reads DVKVTQSSRYLVKRTGEKVFLECVQDMDHENMFWYRQDPGLGLRLIYFSYDVKMKEKGDIPEGYSVSREKKERFSLILESASTNQTSMYLCASRPWTGTDTQYFGPGTRLTVL.

The chain joins TRBV14 to TRBJ2-1; unclear D gene. Germline values: CDR1 SGHDN, CDR2 FVKESK. V gave up 1 base and J gave up 12 bases, with 7 bases separating them. CDR3 length equals 11 residues. Here the CDR3 DNA reads TGTGCCAGCAGCCAAGGAGCCCCGCAGTTCTTC. Translation gives CASSQGAPQFF.